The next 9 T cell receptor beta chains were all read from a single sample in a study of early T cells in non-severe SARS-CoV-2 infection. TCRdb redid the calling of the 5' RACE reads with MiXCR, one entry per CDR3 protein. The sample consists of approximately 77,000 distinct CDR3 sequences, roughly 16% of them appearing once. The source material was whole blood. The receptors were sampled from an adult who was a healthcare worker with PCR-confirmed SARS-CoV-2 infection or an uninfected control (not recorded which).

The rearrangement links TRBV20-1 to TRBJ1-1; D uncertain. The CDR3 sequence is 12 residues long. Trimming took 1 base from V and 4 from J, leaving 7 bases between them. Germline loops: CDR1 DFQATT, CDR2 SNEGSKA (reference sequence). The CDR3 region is CSARVSVTEAFF. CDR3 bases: TGCAGTGCTAGAGTTTCAGTCACTGAAGCTTTCTTT.

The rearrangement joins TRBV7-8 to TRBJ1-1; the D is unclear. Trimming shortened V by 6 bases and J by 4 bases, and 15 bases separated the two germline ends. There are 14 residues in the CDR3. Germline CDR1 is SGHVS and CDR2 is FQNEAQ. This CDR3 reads CASRQDSSFTEAFF. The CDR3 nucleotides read TGTGCCAGCAGGCAAGACTCATCCTTCACTGAAGCTTTCTTT.

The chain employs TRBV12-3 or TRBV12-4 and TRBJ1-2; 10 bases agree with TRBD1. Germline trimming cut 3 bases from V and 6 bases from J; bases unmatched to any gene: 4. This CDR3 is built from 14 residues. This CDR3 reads CASSFSGTGDGYTF. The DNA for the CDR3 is TGTGCCAGCAGTTTCTCCGGGACAGGGGATGGCTACACCTTC.

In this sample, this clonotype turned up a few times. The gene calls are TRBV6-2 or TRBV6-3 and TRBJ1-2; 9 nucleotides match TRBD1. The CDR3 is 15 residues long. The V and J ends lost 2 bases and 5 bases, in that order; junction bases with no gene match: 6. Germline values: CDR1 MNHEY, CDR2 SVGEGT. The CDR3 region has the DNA TGTGCCAGCAGTTACCGGGACAGGGATCAGTATGGCTACACCTTC. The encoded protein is CASSYRDRDQYGYTF.

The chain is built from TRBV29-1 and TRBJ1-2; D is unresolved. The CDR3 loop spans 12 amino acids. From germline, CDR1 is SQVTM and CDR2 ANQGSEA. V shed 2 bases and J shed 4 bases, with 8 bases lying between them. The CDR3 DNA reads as TGCAGCGTTGAATTCCGAACCTATGGCTACACCTTC. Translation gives CSVEFRTYGYTF.

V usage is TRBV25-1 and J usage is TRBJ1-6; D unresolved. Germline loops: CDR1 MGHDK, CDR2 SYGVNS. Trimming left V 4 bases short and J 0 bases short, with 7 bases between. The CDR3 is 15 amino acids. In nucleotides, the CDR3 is TGTGCCAGCAGTGTAACAGACTCCTATAATTCACCCCTCCACTTT. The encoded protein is CASSVTDSYNSPLHF.

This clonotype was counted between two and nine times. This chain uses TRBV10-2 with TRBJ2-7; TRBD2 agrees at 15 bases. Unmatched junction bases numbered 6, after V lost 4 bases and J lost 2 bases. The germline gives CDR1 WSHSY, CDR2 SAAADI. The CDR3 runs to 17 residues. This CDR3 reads CASSVPGLAGGTYEQYF. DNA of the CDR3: TGCGCCAGCAGTGTCCCGGGACTAGCGGGAGGTACCTACGAGCAGTACTTC.

CDR3 in amino acids: CASSQDRARIYEQYF. For the CDR3, the DNA is TGCGCCAGCAGCCAAGATCGGGCCCGCATCTACGAGCAGTACTTC. The rearrangement links TRBV4-3 to TRBJ2-7; D remains ambiguous. V shed 0 bases and J shed 3 bases, with 12 bases lying between them. Looked up from germline, CDR1 is LGHNA and CDR2 is YSLEER. CDR3 length: 15 amino acids.

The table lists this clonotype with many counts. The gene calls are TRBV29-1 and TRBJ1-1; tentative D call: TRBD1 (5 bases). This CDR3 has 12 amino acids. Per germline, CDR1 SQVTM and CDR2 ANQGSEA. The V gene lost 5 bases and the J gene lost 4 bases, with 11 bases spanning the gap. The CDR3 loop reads CSVWSQGTEAFF. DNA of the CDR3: TGCAGCGTTTGGAGCCAGGGCACTGAAGCTTTCTTT.